This TCR beta chain was recorded in a study of shared clonotypes between healthy human individuals. TCRdb keeps only in-frame clones here, not all; method: immunoSEQ multiplex PCR. The sample records roughly 1 million clones, approximately 72% being singletons. The CDR3 covers 14 residues. CDR1 and CDR2 (germline): LNHDA, SQIVND (reference sequence). V lost 5 bases and J 7 bases, leaving 12 bases between the germline ends. This clone has more than one count but fewer than ten. Material: memory CD4+ T cells sorted from blood. Specified subset: CD45RA-negative fraction. The chain employs TRBV19 and TRBJ1-6, with TRBD1 as a possible D gene (6 bases). This sequence was found in a young man in good health. The CDR3 nucleotides are TGTGCCAGTAGTGCGGTACAGGGAAATTCACCCCTCCACTTT. The encoded protein is CASSAVQGNSPLHF. Supplemented by reference TRBV19 and TRBJ1-6, the full variable domain reads DGGITQSPKYLFRKEGQNVTLSCEQNLNHDAMYWYRQDPGQGLRLIYYSQIVNDFQKGDIAEGYSVSREKKESFPLTVTSAQKNPTAFYLCASSAVQGNSPLHFGNGTRLTVT.